This passage covers 30 T cell receptor beta chains from one sample sequenced in a study of blood T cell repertoires in COVID-19. The table came from immunoSEQ multiplex PCR; TCRdb's copy has only in-frame clones and leaves some out. This table holds about 290,000 clones, around nine tenths found once. Material: peripheral blood. Receptor source: a woman in her twenties or thirties with COVID-19, enrolled during active disease.

The J gene is TRBJ2-7, the V gene TRBV11-2; D possibly corresponds to TRBD1 (6 bases). Trimming stripped 5 bases from V and 0 bases from J, with 11 bases between. Germline CDR1 reads SGHAT; CDR2 reads FQNNGV. The CDR3 totals 14 residues. CDR3 loop: CASSAVTGSYEQYF. The CDR3 DNA follows: TGTGCCAGCAGCGCCGTGACAGGCTCCTACGAGCAGTACTTC.

Here the CDR3 reads CASSLGPLNEQFF. CDR3 nucleotide sequence: TGTGCCAGCAGTTTAGGTCCACTAAATGAGCAGTTCTTC. The chain recombines TRBV12-3 or TRBV12-4 with TRBJ2-1; D is unclear. V lost 1 base and J 7 bases, leaving 8 bases between the germline ends. This CDR3 contains 13 residues.

The chain has TRBV6-5 and TRBJ2-7; weak D call: TRBD1 (5 bases). The CDR3 spans 13 residues. V was trimmed by 1 base and J by 4 bases, leaving 8 bases between them. Germline lookup yields CDR1 MNHEY and CDR2 SVGAGI. In DNA, the CDR3 is TGTGCCAGCAGTTACTACCAGGGATACGAGCAGTACTTC. It is translated as CASSYYQGYEQYF.

The rearrangement uses TRBV5-6 and TRBJ2-7; possibly TRBD1 for D (6 bases). Germline V gene sequence: CDR1 SGHDT, CDR2 YYEEEE. CDR3 length equals 14 residues. Deletions cut 4 bases from V and 5 bases from J, with 16 bases between. The CDR3 DNA reads as TGTGCCAGCAGCCCCAACTACAGGGTTCACGAGCAGTACTTC. It yields the protein CASSPNYRVHEQYF.

The rearrangement links TRBV15 to TRBJ2-7; 7 nucleotides align to TRBD2. This CDR3 has 15 residues. CDR1 and CDR2 (germline): LNHNV, YYDKDF (reference sequence). Trimming removed 0 bases from V and 4 bases from J; junction bases left unmatched: 6. The CDR3 nucleotides are TGTGCCACCAGCAGAGACGGGGGGATGAATTACGAGCAGTACTTC. Translated: CATSRDGGMNYEQYF.

The V call is TRBV27, the J call TRBJ2-7, with 7 bases identical to TRBD1. Germline assignment: CDR1 MNHEY and CDR2 SMNVEV (reference sequence). CDR3 size: 12 residues. V shed 4 bases, J shed 6 bases, and the junction held 3 bases outside the gene matches. This CDR3 is CASSSTGSEQYF. CDR3 bases: TGTGCCAGCAGTTCGACAGGGTCCGAGCAGTACTTC.

V gene TRBV5-6 combines with J gene TRBJ2-3; 14 positions agree with TRBD2. Germline CDR1 and CDR2: SGHDT and YYEEEE. With 4 bases clipped from V and 6 bases from J, the junction kept 7 bases outside the gene matches. The CDR3 extends over 16 amino acids. This chain's CDR3 is CASSESGLAGEDTQYF. CDR3 DNA: TGTGCCAGCAGCGAATCGGGACTAGCGGGGGAGGATACGCAGTATTTT.

This rearrangement joins TRBV6-6 to TRBJ1-6, with TRBD1 matching 9 bases. The V gene end was trimmed by 4 bases and the J gene end by 8 bases; junction bases not matched to a gene: 9. In germline, CDR1 is MNHNY, CDR2 SVGAGI (reference sequence). The CDR3 has 16 residues. In DNA form, the CDR3 reads TGTGCCAGCAGTTGGGGGACAGGGAGGGAGTATTCACCCCTCCACTTT. It specifies CASSWGTGREYSPLHF.

This chain connects TRBV29-1 to TRBJ1-5, with 9 bases fitting TRBD1. V lost 6 bases and J lost 7; bases outside the gene matches: 10. The CDR3 contains 14 residues. Germline CDR1 reads SQVTM; CDR2 reads ANQGSEA. The CDR3 sequence is CSVRTGDYHQPQHF. The CDR3, as DNA: TGCAGCGTGAGGACAGGGGATTATCACCAGCCCCAGCATTTT. Supplemented by reference TRBV29-1 and TRBJ1-5, the full variable domain reads SAVISQKPSRDICQRGTSLTIQCQVDSQVTMMFWYRQQPGQSLTLIATANQGSEATYESGFVIDKFPISRPNLTFSTLTVSNMSPEDSSIYLCSVRTGDYHQPQHFGDGTRLSIL.

V and J are TRBV6-7 and TRBJ1-6; D perhaps matches TRBD1 (5 bases). TRBV6-7 is identified as an open reading frame with a role that is uncertain. V dropped 2 bases and J dropped 0 bases, with 14 bases sitting between them. CDR3 length equals 18 residues. CDR3 region: CASSYNGHKSSYNSPLHF. DNA for the CDR3: TGTGCCAGCAGTTACAATGGACACAAAAGCTCCTATAATTCACCCCTCCACTTT.

The rearrangement links TRBV18 to TRBJ2-7, with 8 bases matching TRBD2. Germline loops: CDR1 KGHSH, CDR2 LQKENI. The junction had 8 bases not matched to a gene; V was cut back by 4 bases and J by 3 bases. CDR3 length: 15 residues. The CDR3 DNA reads as TGTGCCAGCTCACAGCGGGGGTCGGGGAACTACGAGCAGTACTTC. Translating gives CASSQRGSGNYEQYF.

The chain joins TRBV3-1 (or the pseudogene TRBV3-2) to TRBJ2-7; D is ambiguous. This CDR3 has 15 residues. V dropped 1 base and J dropped 1 base, with 11 bases sitting between them. Germline values: CDR1 LGHDT, CDR2 YNNKEL (reference sequence). DNA for the CDR3: TGTGCCAGCAGCCAAGGCTGGCCGGGTTCCTACGAGCAGTACTTC. Protein product: CASSQGWPGSYEQYF.

The rearrangement uses TRBV6-5 and TRBJ2-7, with 7 positions matching TRBD1. The CDR3 is 14 amino acids. Germline CDR1 is MNHEY and CDR2 is SVGAGI. The trim removed 2 bases at V and 3 bases at J, leaving 4 bases unmatched. The CDR3 coding sequence is TGTGCCAGCAGTTACGGACAGGCGAACTACGAGCAGTACTTC. Protein sequence: CASSYGQANYEQYF.

The chain has TRBV29-1 and TRBJ1-2, with 7 bases matching TRBD1. The J segment lost 8 bases and the V segment lost 6 bases, leaving 9 bases of the junction unmatched. This CDR3 is 12 amino acids long. Germline assignment: CDR1 SQVTM and CDR2 ANQGSEA. The CDR3 DNA reads TGCAGCGTGGCCGGTACAGGGGAGGGCTACACCTTC. It specifies CSVAGTGEGYTF. The full variable domain, completed using reference TRBV29-1 and TRBJ1-2, is SAVISQKPSRDICQRGTSLTIQCQVDSQVTMMFWYRQQPGQSLTLIATANQGSEATYESGFVIDKFPISRPNLTFSTLTVSNMSPEDSSIYLCSVAGTGEGYTFGSGTRLTVV.

The chain employs TRBV2 and TRBJ2-7; TRBD2 matches at 9 bases. The germline gives CDR1 SNHLY, CDR2 FYNNEI. The J segment lost 1 base and the V segment lost 3 bases, leaving 7 bases of the junction unmatched. The CDR3 extends over 16 amino acids. CDR3 DNA: TGTGCCAGCAGTGATCCCTTCCTAGCGGGGTCCTACGAGCAGTACTTC. Its translation is CASSDPFLAGSYEQYF.

The chain links TRBV27 to TRBJ2-7; 7 bases map to TRBD1. The CDR3 length is 14 residues. In germline, CDR1 is MNHEY, CDR2 SMNVEV (reference sequence). Trimming took 4 bases from V and 4 from J; bases not matched to a gene: 7. The CDR3 DNA is TGTGCCAGCAGTTCCCGGGACAGTCCATACGAGCAGTACTTC. This gives the protein CASSSRDSPYEQYF.

The V and J genes are TRBV7-8 and TRBJ1-2; D remains unclear. V lost 0 bases and J 4 bases, leaving 15 bases between the germline ends. Germline CDR1 is SGHVS and CDR2 is FQNEAQ. The CDR3 extends over 16 amino acids. CDR3 sequence reads: CASSLATRHDVYGYTF. The DNA for the CDR3 is TGTGCCAGCAGCTTAGCCACGAGACATGATGTCTATGGCTACACCTTC.

This clone has a single count. The V and J genes are TRBV4-2 and TRBJ2-3; 8 positions match TRBD2. Trimming removed 4 bases from V and 1 base from J; junction bases left unmatched: 7. From germline, CDR1 is LGHNA and CDR2 YNFKEQ. The CDR3 is 16 amino acids. This CDR3 reads CASSLPDGGGTDTQYF. CDR3 in DNA: TGTGCCAGCAGCCTCCCCGACGGGGGGGGCACAGATACGCAGTATTTT.

The chain employs TRBV6-5 and TRBJ1-6; 7 bases are shared with TRBD1. Trimming at V came to 0 bases and at J to 10 bases, leaving 6 bases not matched to a gene. The germline V gene has CDR1 MNHEY and CDR2 SVGAGI. The CDR3 consists of 15 residues. CDR3 sequence (DNA): TGTGCCAGCAGTTACTCAACAGGGGCAGTATCACCCCTCCACTTT. Its protein is CASSYSTGAVSPLHF.

The CDR3 loop is CASRTHAWNTEAFF. DNA for the CDR3: TGTGCCAGCCGCACTCACGCTTGGAACACTGAAGCTTTCTTT. The gene calls are TRBV11-2 and TRBJ1-1, with no clear D. V dropped 8 bases and J dropped 1 base, with 14 bases sitting between them. The CDR3 is 14 residues long. Germline CDR1 SGHAT, CDR2 FQNNGV.

This clone was observed once. The genes are TRBV19 and TRBJ2-2; D gene ambiguous. The V gene's germline CDR1 is LNHDA and CDR2 SQIVND (reference sequence). The CDR3 spans 15 residues. Trimming pared 3 bases from V and 5 bases from J, leaving 13 bases between. The CDR3 DNA reads as TGTGCCAGTAGTATTGGAAGGTCGAGGACCGGGGAGCTGTTTTTT. It is translated as CASSIGRSRTGELFF.

The chain uses TRBV2 and TRBJ2-3; D gene uncertain. The V and J ends lost 5 bases and 0 bases respectively, with 9 bases between them. CDR1 and CDR2 from the germline V gene are SNHLY and FYNNEI. This CDR3 has 14 residues. The chain's CDR3 is CASSLESSTDTQYF. The CDR3 DNA sequence: TGTGCCAGCAGTTTAGAATCTAGCACAGATACGCAGTATTTT.

The CDR3 nucleotides read TGCGCCAGCAGCTTGGGGTTAGGTTCAGGACTCTACGAGCAGTACTTC. Residues: CASSLGLGSGLYEQYF. V is TRBV5-1 and J is TRBJ2-7; D is perhaps TRBD2 (5 bases). The V gene's germline CDR1 is SGHRS and CDR2 YFSETQ. This CDR3 comprises 16 residues. With 0 bases removed from V and 3 bases from J, the gap between germline ends came to 16 bases.

The chain has TRBV18 and TRBJ2-1; the match to TRBD1 covers 9 bases. CDR3 length: 15 amino acids. The V gene's germline CDR1 is KGHSH and CDR2 LQKENI. Trimming removed 6 bases from V and 7 bases from J; junction bases left unmatched: 10. The CDR3 DNA follows: TGTGCCAGCTCGCCTCTGACAGGGGGGGGAAATGAGCAGTTCTTC. Translating gives CASSPLTGGGNEQFF.

This chain links TRBV3-1 (or the pseudogene TRBV3-2) with TRBJ1-6; a weak D match, TRBD1 (5 bases). Trimming took 4 bases from V and 10 from J, leaving 20 bases between them. The CDR3 covers 16 residues. Germline loops: CDR1 LGHDT, CDR2 YNNKEL (reference sequence). CDR3 sequence: CASSPRGPPPYSPLHF. The CDR3 DNA reads as TGTGCCAGCAGCCCGCGGGGACCCCCTCCTTACTCACCCCTCCACTTT.

The chain joins TRBV7-7 to TRBJ2-2; TRBD1 agrees at 9 bases. The CDR3 consists of 16 residues. Germline assignment: CDR1 SSHAT and CDR2 FNYEAQ (reference sequence). J was trimmed by 4 bases and V by 1 base; bases with no gene match: 4. The CDR3 region is CASSLDRGPFTGELFF. CDR3 sequence (DNA): TGTGCCAGCAGCTTAGACAGGGGGCCCTTCACCGGGGAGCTGTTTTTT.

V is TRBV2 and J is TRBJ2-7; TRBD1 is a possible D gene (6 bases). V was shortened by 9 bases and J by 2 bases, with 23 bases between the two germline ends. CDR1 SNHLY and CDR2 FYNNEI come from the germline V gene. The CDR3 length is 16 residues. CDR3 DNA: TGTGCCAGTAGGACGTTAGGGGGACGTAGGGCCTACGAGCAGTACTTC. It specifies CASRTLGGRRAYEQYF.

The chain recombines TRBV6-1 with TRBJ1-5, with D unclear. Per germline, CDR1 MNHNS and CDR2 SASEGT. The length of the CDR3 is 14 residues. V was cut by 2 bases and J by 7 bases, with 12 bases left in between. The CDR3 DNA follows: TGTGCCAGCAGTGAAAGTAGCCCCGGACAGCCCCAGCATTTT. This translates into CASSESSPGQPQHF.

Comments on this clone: Since no conserved phenylalanine or tryptophan closes the CDR3, a read error is the likely cause. The limits of the CDR3 on the DNA are not certain, so only TCRdb's listed CDR3 is given. The chain recombines TRBV5-5 with TRBJ2-2; TRBD1 is the table's D call and was not checked against the DNA. Germline-derived CDR1 and CDR2 are SGHKS and YYEKEE (reference sequence). Counting both end residues, the CDR3 totals 12 amino acids. This chain's CDR3 is CASSRTGFDDFL.

This clone was recorded once. The CDR3 loop reads CASSYGGTSGVDEQFF. CDR3 DNA sequence: TGCGCCAGCAGTTATGGTGGGACTAGCGGGGTCGATGAGCAGTTCTTC. This chain links TRBV5-1 with TRBJ2-1; TRBD2 aligns across 13 bases. J gave up 8 bases and V 5 bases, and 10 bases lay outside the gene matches. There are 16 residues in the CDR3. The germline V gene encodes CDR1 SGHRS and CDR2 YFSETQ.